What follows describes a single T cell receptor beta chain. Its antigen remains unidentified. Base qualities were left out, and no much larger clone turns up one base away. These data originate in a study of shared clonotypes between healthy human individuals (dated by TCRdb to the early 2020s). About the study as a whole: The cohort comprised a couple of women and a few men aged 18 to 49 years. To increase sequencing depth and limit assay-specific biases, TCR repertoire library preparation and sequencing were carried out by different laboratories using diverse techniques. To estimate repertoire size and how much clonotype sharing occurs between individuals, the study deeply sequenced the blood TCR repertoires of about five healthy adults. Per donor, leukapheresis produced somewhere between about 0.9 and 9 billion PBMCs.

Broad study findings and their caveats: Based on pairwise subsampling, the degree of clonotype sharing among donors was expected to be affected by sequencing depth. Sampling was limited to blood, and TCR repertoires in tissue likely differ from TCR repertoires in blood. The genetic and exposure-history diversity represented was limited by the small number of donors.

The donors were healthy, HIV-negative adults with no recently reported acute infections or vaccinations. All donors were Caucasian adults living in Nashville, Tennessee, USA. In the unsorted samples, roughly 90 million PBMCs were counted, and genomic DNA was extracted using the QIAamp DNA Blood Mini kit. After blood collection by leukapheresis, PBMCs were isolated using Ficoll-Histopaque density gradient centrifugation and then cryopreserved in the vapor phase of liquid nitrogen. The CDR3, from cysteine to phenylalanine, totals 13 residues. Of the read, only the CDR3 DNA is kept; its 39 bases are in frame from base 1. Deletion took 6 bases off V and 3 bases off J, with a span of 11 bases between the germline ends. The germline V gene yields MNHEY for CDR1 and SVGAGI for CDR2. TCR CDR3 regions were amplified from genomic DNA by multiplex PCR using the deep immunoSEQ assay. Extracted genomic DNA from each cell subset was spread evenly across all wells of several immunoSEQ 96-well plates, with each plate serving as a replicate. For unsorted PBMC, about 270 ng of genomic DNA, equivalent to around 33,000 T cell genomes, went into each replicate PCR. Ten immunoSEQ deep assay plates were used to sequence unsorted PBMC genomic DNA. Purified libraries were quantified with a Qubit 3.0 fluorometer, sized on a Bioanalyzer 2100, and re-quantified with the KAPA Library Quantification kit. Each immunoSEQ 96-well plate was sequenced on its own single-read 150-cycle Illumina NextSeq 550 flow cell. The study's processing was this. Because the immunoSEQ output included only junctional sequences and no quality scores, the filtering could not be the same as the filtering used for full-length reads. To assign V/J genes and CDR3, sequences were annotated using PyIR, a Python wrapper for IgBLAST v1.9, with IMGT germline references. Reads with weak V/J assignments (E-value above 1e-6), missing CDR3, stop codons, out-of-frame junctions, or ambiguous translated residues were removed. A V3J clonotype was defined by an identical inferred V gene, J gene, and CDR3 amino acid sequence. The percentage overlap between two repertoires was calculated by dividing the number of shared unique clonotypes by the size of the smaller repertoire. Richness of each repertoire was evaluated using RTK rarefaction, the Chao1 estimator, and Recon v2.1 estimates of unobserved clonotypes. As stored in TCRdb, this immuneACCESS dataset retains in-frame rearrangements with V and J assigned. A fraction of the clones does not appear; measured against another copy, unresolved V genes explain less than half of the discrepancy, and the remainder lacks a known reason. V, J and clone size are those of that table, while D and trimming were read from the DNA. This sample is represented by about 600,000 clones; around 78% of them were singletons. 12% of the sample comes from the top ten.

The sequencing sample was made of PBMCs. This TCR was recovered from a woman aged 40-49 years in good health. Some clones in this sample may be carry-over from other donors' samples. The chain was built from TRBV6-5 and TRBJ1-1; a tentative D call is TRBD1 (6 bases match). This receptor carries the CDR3 CASRRDIDTEAFF. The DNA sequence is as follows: TGTGCCAGCAGGAGGGACATCGACACTGAAGCTTTCTTT.